This TCR beta chain was found in a study of cytomegalovirus exposure and HLA in healthy donors. Study-wide background: Samples from HLA-typed donors yielded around 79 million unique TCRs in an early data release. Out of 398 genotyped donors, around 80% belonged to the Caucasian-associated ancestry cluster.

60 Vbeta and 13 Jbeta primers were used in PCR. Generated by immunoSEQ multiplex PCR, the TCRdb table keeps only in-frame clones and is missing some. Altogether approximately 100,000 clones are present, 79% being singletons, with the ten largest covering about 4%. These donors counted as nominally healthy when sampled, but unrecorded immune exposures were likely. In its sample, this clone was seen once. The germline CDR1 and CDR2 sequences are SGDLS and YYNGEE. This CDR3 has 16 residues. V lost 1 base, J lost 3 bases, and 7 bases stayed unmatched. This TCR was sampled from a female donor in good health and CMV-seropositive. Sequencing used PBMCs. The rearrangement uses TRBV9 and TRBJ2-7, with 10 bases matching TRBD2. The CDR3 protein is CASSVSEREGLYEQYF. In nucleotides, the CDR3 is TGTGCCAGCAGCGTATCGGAGCGGGAGGGCCTCTACGAGCAGTACTTC.